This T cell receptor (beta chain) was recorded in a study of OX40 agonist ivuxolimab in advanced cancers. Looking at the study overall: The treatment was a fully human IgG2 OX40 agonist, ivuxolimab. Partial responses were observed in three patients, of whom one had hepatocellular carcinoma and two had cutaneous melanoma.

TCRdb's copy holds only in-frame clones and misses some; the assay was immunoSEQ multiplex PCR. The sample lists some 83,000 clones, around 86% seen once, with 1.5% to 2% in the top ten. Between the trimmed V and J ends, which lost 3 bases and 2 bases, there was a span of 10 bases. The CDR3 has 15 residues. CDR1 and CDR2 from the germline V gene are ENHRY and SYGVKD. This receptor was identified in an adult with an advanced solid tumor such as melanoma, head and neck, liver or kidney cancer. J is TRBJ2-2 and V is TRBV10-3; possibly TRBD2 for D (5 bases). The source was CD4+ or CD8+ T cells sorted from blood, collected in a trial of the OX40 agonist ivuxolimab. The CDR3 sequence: CAISEAGINTGELFF. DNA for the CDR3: TGTGCCATCAGTGAAGCCGGGATAAACACCGGGGAGCTGTTTTTT.